This T cell receptor (beta chain) was sequenced in a study of cytomegalovirus exposure and HLA in healthy donors. Of note for this clone: Its antigen is unidentified.

Study findings and constraints: The authors later found most CMV-associated TCR beta chains appeared HLA-restricted.

The PCR employed 60 Vbeta primers together with 13 Jbeta primers. Profiled with immunoSEQ multiplex PCR; TCRdb holds only in-frame clones, not every one. The sample holds roughly 180,000 clones, about four fifths seen once. CDR3 length: 12 amino acids. Per germline, CDR1 KGHSH and CDR2 LQKENI. The sequenced sample consisted of PBMCs. V usage is TRBV18 and J usage is TRBJ2-5; possibly TRBD1 for D (6 bases). Judging by the DNA end, TRBJ2-7 fits better; the J call may be wrong. The receptor comes from a female donor in good health and CMV-seronegative. As DNA, the CDR3 is TGTGCCAGCTCACCTACAGGGTACGAGCAGTACTTC. Translation gives CASSPTGYEQYF.